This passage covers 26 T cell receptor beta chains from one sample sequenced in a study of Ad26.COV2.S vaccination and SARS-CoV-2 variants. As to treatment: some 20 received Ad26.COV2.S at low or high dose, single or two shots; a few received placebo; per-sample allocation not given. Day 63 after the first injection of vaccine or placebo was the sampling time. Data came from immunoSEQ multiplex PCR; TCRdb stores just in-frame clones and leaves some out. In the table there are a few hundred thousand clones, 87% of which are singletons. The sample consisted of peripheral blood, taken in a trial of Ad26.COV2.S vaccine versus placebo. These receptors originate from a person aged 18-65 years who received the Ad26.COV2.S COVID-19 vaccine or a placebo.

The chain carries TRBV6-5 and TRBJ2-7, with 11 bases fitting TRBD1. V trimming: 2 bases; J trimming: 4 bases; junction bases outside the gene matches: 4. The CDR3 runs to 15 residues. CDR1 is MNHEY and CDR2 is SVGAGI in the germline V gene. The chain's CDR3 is CASSYVGQGGYEQYF. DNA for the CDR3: TGTGCCAGCAGTTACGTGGGACAGGGGGGATACGAGCAGTACTTC.

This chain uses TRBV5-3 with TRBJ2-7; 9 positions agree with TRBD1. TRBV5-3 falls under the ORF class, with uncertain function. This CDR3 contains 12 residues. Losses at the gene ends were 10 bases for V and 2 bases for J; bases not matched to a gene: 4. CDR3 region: CAWDRDPYEQYF. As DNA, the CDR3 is TGTGCCTGGGACAGGGACCCCTACGAGCAGTACTTC.

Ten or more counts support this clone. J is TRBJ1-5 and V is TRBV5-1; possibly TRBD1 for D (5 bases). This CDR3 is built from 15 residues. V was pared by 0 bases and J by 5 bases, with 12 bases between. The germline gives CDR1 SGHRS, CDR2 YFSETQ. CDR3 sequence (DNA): TGCGCCAGCAGCTTGGTGTCCGGGGGTGATCAGCCCCAGCATTTT. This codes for CASSLVSGGDQPQHF.

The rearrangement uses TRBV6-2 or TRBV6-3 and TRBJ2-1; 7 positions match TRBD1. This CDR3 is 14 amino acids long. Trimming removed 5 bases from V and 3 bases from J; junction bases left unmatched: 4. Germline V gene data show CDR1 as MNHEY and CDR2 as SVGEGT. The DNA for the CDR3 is TGTGCCAGCAGTCATGGACAGGACTACAATGAGCAGTTCTTC. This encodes CASSHGQDYNEQFF.

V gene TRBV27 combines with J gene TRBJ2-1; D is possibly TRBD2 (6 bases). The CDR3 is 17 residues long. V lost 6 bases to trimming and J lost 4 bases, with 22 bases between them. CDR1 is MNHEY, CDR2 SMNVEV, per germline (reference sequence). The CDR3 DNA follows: TGTGCCAGCAGACACTACTTTGGGACTTCCCGGTACAATGAGCAGTTCTTC. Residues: CASRHYFGTSRYNEQFF.

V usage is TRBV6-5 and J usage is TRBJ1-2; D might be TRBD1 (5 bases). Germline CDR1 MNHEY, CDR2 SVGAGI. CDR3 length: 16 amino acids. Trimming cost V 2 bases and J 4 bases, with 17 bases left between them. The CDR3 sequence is CASSYGAGTVFYGYTF. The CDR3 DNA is TGTGCCAGCAGTTACGGGGCAGGGACGGTCTTCTATGGCTACACCTTC.

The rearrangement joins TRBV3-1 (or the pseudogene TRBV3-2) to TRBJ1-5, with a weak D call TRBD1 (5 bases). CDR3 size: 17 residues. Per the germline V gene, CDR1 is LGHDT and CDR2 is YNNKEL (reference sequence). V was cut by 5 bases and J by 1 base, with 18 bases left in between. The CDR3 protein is CASSASPIRASNQPQHF. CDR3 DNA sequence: TGTGCCAGCAGCGCCTCTCCAATCAGGGCCAGCAATCAGCCCCAGCATTTT.

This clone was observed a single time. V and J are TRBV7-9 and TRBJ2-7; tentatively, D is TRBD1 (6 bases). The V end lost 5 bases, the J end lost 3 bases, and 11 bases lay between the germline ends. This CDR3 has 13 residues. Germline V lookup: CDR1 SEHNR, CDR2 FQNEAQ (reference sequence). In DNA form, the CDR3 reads TGTGCCAGCAGCCGTGGACAGAACTACGAGCAGTACTTC. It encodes CASSRGQNYEQYF.

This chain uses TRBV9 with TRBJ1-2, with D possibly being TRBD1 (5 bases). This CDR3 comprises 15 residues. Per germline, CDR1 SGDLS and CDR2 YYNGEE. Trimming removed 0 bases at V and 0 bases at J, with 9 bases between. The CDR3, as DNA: TGTGCCAGCAGCGTAGAAGGGGCCACTAACTATGGCTACACCTTC. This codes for CASSVEGATNYGYTF.

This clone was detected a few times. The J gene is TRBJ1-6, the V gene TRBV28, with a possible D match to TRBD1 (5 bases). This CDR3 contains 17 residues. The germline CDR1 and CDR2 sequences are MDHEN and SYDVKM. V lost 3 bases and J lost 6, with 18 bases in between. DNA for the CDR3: TGTGCCAGCAGTTTGATAGTCGGGGGATACCGTAATTCACCCCTCCACTTT. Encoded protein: CASSLIVGGYRNSPLHF.

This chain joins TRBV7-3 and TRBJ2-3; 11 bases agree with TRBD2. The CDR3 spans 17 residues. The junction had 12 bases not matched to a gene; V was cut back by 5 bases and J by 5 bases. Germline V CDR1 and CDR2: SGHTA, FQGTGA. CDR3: CASSPGLAGRGGDTQYF. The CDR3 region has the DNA TGTGCCAGCAGCCCAGGACTAGCGGGCCGGGGAGGAGATACGCAGTATTTT.

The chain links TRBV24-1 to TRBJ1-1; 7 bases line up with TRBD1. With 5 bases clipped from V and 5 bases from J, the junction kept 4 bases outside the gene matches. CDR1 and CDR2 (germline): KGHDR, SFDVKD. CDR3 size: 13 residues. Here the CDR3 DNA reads TGTGCCACCAGTGCCCTGACAGGGACTGAAGCTTTCTTT. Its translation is CATSALTGTEAFF.

CDR3 nucleotide sequence: TGTGCCAGCAGCCCAAATTCAGGGACAGGGCTCTACGAGCAGTACTTC. Translation: CASSPNSGTGLYEQYF. The chain uses TRBV7-2 and TRBJ2-7, with TRBD1 matching 9 bases. The germline gives CDR1 SGHTA, CDR2 FQGNSA. Trimming removed 5 bases from V and 3 bases from J; junction bases left unmatched: 11. CDR3 length equals 16 residues.

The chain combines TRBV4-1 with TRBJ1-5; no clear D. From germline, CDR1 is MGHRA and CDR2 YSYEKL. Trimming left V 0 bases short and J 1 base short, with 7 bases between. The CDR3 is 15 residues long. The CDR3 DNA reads TGCGCCAGCAGCCAAGATCTAAGGAGCAATCAGCCCCAGCATTTT. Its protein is CASSQDLRSNQPQHF.

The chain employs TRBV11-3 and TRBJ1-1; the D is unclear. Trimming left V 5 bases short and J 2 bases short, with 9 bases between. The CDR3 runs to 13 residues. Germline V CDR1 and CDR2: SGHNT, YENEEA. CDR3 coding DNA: TGTGCCAGCAGCCTAAGACCAAACACTGAAGCTTTCTTT. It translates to CASSLRPNTEAFF.

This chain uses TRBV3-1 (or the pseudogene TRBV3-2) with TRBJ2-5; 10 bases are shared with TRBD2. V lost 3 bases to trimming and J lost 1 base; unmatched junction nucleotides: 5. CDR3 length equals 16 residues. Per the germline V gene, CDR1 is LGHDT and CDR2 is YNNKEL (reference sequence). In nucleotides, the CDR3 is TGTGCCAGCAGCCAGCGGCCTAGCGGGGGCCAAGAGACCCAGTACTTC. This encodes CASSQRPSGGQETQYF.

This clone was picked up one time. The CDR3 coding sequence is TGCAGCGTTGACAATAATAAGGTCCACTATGGCTACACCTTC. It codes for CSVDNNKVHYGYTF. The genes are TRBV29-1 and TRBJ1-2; D gene unclear. Germline V lookup: CDR1 SQVTM, CDR2 ANQGSEA. The CDR3 runs to 14 residues. The V end was cut by 3 bases, the J end by 3 bases, with 14 bases between.

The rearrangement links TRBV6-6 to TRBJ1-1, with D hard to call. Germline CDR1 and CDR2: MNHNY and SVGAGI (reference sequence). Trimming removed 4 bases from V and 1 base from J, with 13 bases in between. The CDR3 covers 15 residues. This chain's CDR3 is CASSSSLRPNTEAFF. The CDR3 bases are TGTGCCAGCAGTTCATCTCTGCGCCCGAACACTGAAGCTTTCTTT.

CDR3 sequence (DNA): TGTGCCATCAGTGAGTCGGGACTAGCGACCTCCTACAATGAGCAGTTCTTC. Translating it yields CAISESGLATSYNEQFF. The rearrangement uses TRBV10-3 and TRBJ2-1, with TRBD2 identical over 10 bases. Germline V lookup: CDR1 ENHRY, CDR2 SYGVKD. The CDR3 extends over 17 amino acids. V trimming: 0 bases; J trimming: 0 bases; junction bases outside the gene matches: 2.

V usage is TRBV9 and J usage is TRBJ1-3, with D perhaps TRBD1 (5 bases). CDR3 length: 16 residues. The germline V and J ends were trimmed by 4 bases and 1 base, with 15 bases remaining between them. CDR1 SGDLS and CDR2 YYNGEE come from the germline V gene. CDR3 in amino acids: CASSLQVGGSGNTIYF. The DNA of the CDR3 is TGTGCCAGCAGCCTACAGGTCGGGGGATCTGGAAACACCATATATTTT.

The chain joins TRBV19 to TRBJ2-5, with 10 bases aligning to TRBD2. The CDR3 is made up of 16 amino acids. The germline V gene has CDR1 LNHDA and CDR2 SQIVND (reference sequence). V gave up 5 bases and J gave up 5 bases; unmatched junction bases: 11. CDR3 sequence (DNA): TGTGCCAGTAGTCGGACTAGCGGATCGAAGTCGGAGACCCAGTACTTC. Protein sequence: CASSRTSGSKSETQYF.

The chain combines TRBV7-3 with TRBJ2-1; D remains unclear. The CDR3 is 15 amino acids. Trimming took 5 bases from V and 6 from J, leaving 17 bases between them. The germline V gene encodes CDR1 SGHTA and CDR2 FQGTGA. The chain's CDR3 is CASSPLERSSNEQFF. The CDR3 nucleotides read TGTGCCAGCAGCCCCTTGGAGAGGAGCTCCAATGAGCAGTTCTTC.

In DNA form, the CDR3 reads TGCGCCAGCAGCCAGAAGGGGGGGGCCGACGGAAACACCATATATTTT. It codes for CASSQKGGADGNTIYF. The chain couples TRBV4-3 to TRBJ1-3; D may be TRBD1 (6 bases). This CDR3 spans 16 amino acids. Trimming left V 3 bases short and J 4 bases short, with 16 bases between. Germline V lookup: CDR1 LGHNA, CDR2 YSLEER.

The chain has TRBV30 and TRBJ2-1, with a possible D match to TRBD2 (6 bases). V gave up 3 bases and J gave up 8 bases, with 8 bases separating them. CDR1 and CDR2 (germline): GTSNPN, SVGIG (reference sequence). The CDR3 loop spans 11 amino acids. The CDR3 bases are TGTGCCTGGAGGGGGGGACATGAGCAGTTCTTC. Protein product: CAWRGGHEQFF.

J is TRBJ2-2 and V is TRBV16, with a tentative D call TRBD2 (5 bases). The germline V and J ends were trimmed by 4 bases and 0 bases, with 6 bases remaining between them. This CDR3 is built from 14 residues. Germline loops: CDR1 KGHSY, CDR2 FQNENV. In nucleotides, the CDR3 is TGTGCCAGCAGCCTGGACTCGAACACCGGGGAGCTGTTTTTT. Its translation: CASSLDSNTGELFF.

CDR3 loop: CASSPGRMEAFF. The CDR3 DNA is TGTGCCAGCAGCCCGGGCAGAATGGAAGCTTTCTTT. This sequence joins TRBV6-5 and TRBJ1-1; D is uncertain. The CDR3 covers 12 residues. Germline V gene data show CDR1 as MNHEY and CDR2 as SVGAGI. Between the trimmed V and J ends, which lost 6 bases and 8 bases, there was a span of 13 bases.